One and the same sample provided the 13 T cell receptor beta chains below, sequenced in a study of radiotherapy plus CTLA-4 blockade in lung cancer. The table came from immunoSEQ multiplex PCR; TCRdb's copy has only in-frame clones and leaves some out. The table shows approximately 82,000 clones, with about 80% occurring only once. The sequences come from peripheral blood, collected from a patient treated with radiotherapy plus ipilimumab. The receptors come from a human donor with non-small cell lung cancer that progressed on radiotherapy plus ipilimumab.

In DNA, the CDR3 is TGTGCCAGCAGCCAAGATCGGGACTCCTACAATGAGCAGTTCTTC. Encoded protein: CASSQDRDSYNEQFF. The V call is TRBV14, the J call TRBJ2-1; possibly TRBD2 for D (5 bases). The CDR3 extends over 15 amino acids. Deletions cut 0 bases from V and 0 bases from J, with 6 bases between. CDR1 is SGHDN, CDR2 FVKESK, per germline.

The chain has TRBV2 and TRBJ2-1; 7 bases are shared with TRBD2. The length of the CDR3 is 15 residues. Looked up from germline, CDR1 is SNHLY and CDR2 is FYNNEI. Trimming cost V 11 bases and J 0 bases; bases outside gene matches: 10. CDR3 DNA: TGTGCCGTCCCTGCCGGGGAGGGCTCCTACAATGAGCAGTTCTTC. It specifies CAVPAGEGSYNEQFF.

V gene TRBV7-2 combines with J gene TRBJ2-7, with 13 bases fitting TRBD2. The CDR3 is 15 amino acids. Germline V gene sequence: CDR1 SGHTA, CDR2 FQGNSA. The trim removed 5 bases at V and 6 bases at J, leaving 7 bases unmatched. CDR3 coding DNA: TGTGCCAGCAGCGCCCGACTAGCGGGAGGTCGCGAGCAGTACTTC. As protein: CASSARLAGGREQYF.

The chain links TRBV10-1 to TRBJ1-6, with D possibly matching TRBD1 (5 bases). The germline CDR1 and CDR2 sequences are WNHNN and SYGVQD (reference sequence). This CDR3 is built from 14 residues. The germline V and J ends were trimmed by 3 bases and 12 bases, with 15 bases remaining between them. The CDR3: CASSDRVGWEPLHF. In DNA, the CDR3 is TGCGCCAGCAGTGACAGGGTAGGTTGGGAACCCCTCCACTTT.

The V gene is TRBV5-1, the J gene TRBJ1-1; D may be TRBD1 (6 bases). Trimming took 4 bases from V and 4 from J, leaving 17 bases between them. CDR3 length equals 15 residues. Germline V gene sequence: CDR1 SGHRS, CDR2 YFSETQ. The CDR3 region has the DNA TGCGCCAGCAGCCCCTCCGGGACAACGACCACTGAAGCTTTCTTT. Encoded protein: CASSPSGTTTTEAFF.

The rearrangement joins TRBV6-5 to TRBJ1-1, with D unresolved. CDR1 MNHEY and CDR2 SVGAGI come from the germline V gene. The CDR3 runs 14 residues. The ends were cut back, 8 bases at V and 1 base at J, with 14 bases in the middle. This CDR3 is CASSLRVENTEAFF. DNA of the CDR3: TGTGCCAGCTCTCTCCGGGTGGAGAACACTGAAGCTTTCTTT.

This sequence joins TRBV30 and TRBJ1-5; D is unclear. This CDR3 contains 13 residues. The germline V gene encodes CDR1 GTSNPN and CDR2 SVGIG (reference sequence). Trimming took off 0 bases at V and 5 bases at J, with 8 bases between the two ends. CDR3 sequence: CAWSVLADQPQHF. DNA for the CDR3: TGTGCCTGGAGTGTACTGGCAGATCAGCCCCAGCATTTT.

This chain uses TRBV4-3 with TRBJ2-1; D unresolved. The CDR3 totals 16 residues. V lost 0 bases and J lost 0, with 9 bases in between. In germline, CDR1 is LGHNA, CDR2 YSLEER. This CDR3 reads CASSQDRRSSYNEQFF. Written as DNA, the CDR3 is TGCGCCAGCAGCCAAGATCGCAGGAGCTCCTACAATGAGCAGTTCTTC.

V usage is TRBV6-1 and J usage is TRBJ2-7; 7 bases are shared with TRBD2. After removal of 8 bases from V and 1 base from J, the junction contained 11 bases not matched to a gene. CDR1 and CDR2 (germline): MNHNS, SASEGT. This CDR3 comprises 15 residues. CDR3 in DNA: TGTGCCAGCTGGCCGGGACTACCAACGTCCTACGAGCAGTACTTC. It is translated as CASWPGLPTSYEQYF.

The CDR3 coding sequence is TGTGCCAGCAGCCTGCGGACAGGGGTTAGGCCCCCCTATGATGGCTACACCTTC. Translating gives CASSLRTGVRPPYDGYTF. The chain carries TRBV9 and TRBJ1-2, with 9 positions matching TRBD1. This CDR3 spans 18 amino acids. J was trimmed by 6 bases and V by 4 bases; bases with no gene match: 19. Germline V CDR1 and CDR2: SGDLS, YYNGEE.

The chain joins TRBV19 to TRBJ2-7; 11 bases map to TRBD1. V lost 7 bases and J lost 2; bases outside the gene matches: 7. The germline V gene has CDR1 LNHDA and CDR2 SQIVND (reference sequence). The CDR3 runs to 15 residues. Here the CDR3 DNA reads TGTGCCAGTAAGGACTCGGGACAGGGGGCCTACGAGCAGTACTTC. The encoded protein is CASKDSGQGAYEQYF.

This clone was seen only a few times. V usage is TRBV6-1 and J usage is TRBJ2-7; weak D call: TRBD1 (5 bases). This CDR3 comprises 14 residues. Between the trimmed V and J ends, which lost 8 bases and 4 bases, there was a span of 18 bases. The germline CDR1 and CDR2 sequences are MNHNS and SASEGT. CDR3 loop: CASQGALSPYEQYF. The DNA for the CDR3 is TGTGCCAGCCAAGGGGCCCTAAGTCCGTACGAGCAGTACTTC.

CDR3 sequence (DNA): TGCGCCAGCAGCCAAGATCGGGGGACTAGCGGCCGTCCTGAGCAGTTCTTC. Amino acid sequence: CASSQDRGTSGRPEQFF. The rearrangement links TRBV4-1 to TRBJ2-1; 11 bases map to TRBD2. The junction had 10 bases not matched to a gene; V was cut back by 0 bases and J by 9 bases. The CDR3 is 17 amino acids. Germline CDR1 is MGHRA and CDR2 is YSYEKL.